These 14 T cell receptor beta chains originate from one sample sequenced in a study of cytotoxic CD8 clonotypes in ibrutinib-treated CLL. Profiled with immunoSEQ multiplex PCR; TCRdb holds only in-frame clones, not every one. The data contain over 120,000 clones, approximately 80% of them singletons. The sequencing used PBMCs, collected after 24 months of ibrutinib treatment. Receptors originate from a human donor with chronic lymphocytic leukemia.

This clone has at least ten counts. The rearrangement uses TRBV19 and TRBJ1-1; D ambiguous. CDR3 length: 14 amino acids. CDR1 is LNHDA and CDR2 is SQIVND in the germline V gene (reference sequence). The germline V and J ends were trimmed by 3 bases and 1 base, with 9 bases remaining between them. The CDR3 here is CASSIFGGNTEAFF. CDR3 DNA: TGTGCCAGTAGTATTTTCGGCGGGAACACTGAAGCTTTCTTT.

V and J are TRBV2 and TRBJ1-2; TRBD1 aligns across 7 bases. The CDR3 loop spans 12 amino acids. J lost 7 bases, V lost 8 bases, and 7 bases had no gene match. Germline V gene data show CDR1 as SNHLY and CDR2 as FYNNEI. CDR3 DNA: TGTGCCAGCCTAACAGGGGTTGGTGGCTACACCTTC. Protein: CASLTGVGGYTF.

This sequence joins TRBV5-1 and TRBJ2-3, with D maybe TRBD2 (5 bases). Germline loops: CDR1 SGHRS, CDR2 YFSETQ. Trimming took 0 bases from V and 4 from J, leaving 12 bases between them. The length of the CDR3 is 15 residues. The CDR3 DNA is TGCGCCAGCAGCTTGGGGGCTGAGGGTCCAGATACGCAGTATTTT. Its protein is CASSLGAEGPDTQYF.

The rearrangement links TRBV6-5 to TRBJ2-3, with D maybe TRBD1 (6 bases). The CDR3 is 15 residues long. CDR1 is MNHEY and CDR2 is SVGAGI in the germline V gene. V shed 5 bases and J shed 7 bases, with 19 bases lying between them. The CDR3 DNA is TGTGCCAGCAGTCACCCCGACAGGTCTCTTAATACGCAGTATTTT. Translating it yields CASSHPDRSLNTQYF.

This chain joins TRBV10-3 and TRBJ2-7; D gene ambiguous. Deletions cut 2 bases from V and 1 base from J, with 12 bases between. CDR3 length: 15 amino acids. Germline V CDR1 and CDR2: ENHRY, SYGVKD. CDR3: CAISERRPGSYEQYF. The DNA for the CDR3 is TGTGCCATCAGTGAGCGGCGGCCCGGTTCCTACGAGCAGTACTTC.

By frequency in the sample, this clone is medium-sized. The J gene is TRBJ2-5, the V gene TRBV2; 7 bases fit TRBD1. CDR3 length: 14 residues. The germline V gene has CDR1 SNHLY and CDR2 FYNNEI. J lost 5 bases, V lost 5 bases, and 8 bases had no gene match. The CDR3 coding sequence is TGTGCCAGCAGTCCACAGGGGTCCGGGGAGACCCAGTACTTC. This codes for CASSPQGSGETQYF.

This clone has just one count. V and J are TRBV6-5 and TRBJ1-1, with D unresolved. V was cut by 6 bases and J by 3 bases, with 17 bases left in between. Germline V CDR1 and CDR2: MNHEY, SVGAGI. The CDR3 spans 15 residues. The CDR3 DNA is TGTGCCAGCAGAAGGGTGGGGTGGCAGCACACTGAAGCTTTCTTT. Translating it yields CASRRVGWQHTEAFF.

The V gene is TRBV11-2, the J gene TRBJ2-3; 8 bases align to TRBD2. Germline CDR1 is SGHAT and CDR2 is FQNNGV. The CDR3 is made up of 16 amino acids. V lost 5 bases, J lost 5 bases, and 12 bases stayed unmatched. The DNA for the CDR3 is TGTGCCAGCAGCCCCCGCCCGGGGGGGCCGGGAGATACGCAGTATTTT. Translation gives CASSPRPGGPGDTQYF.

The J gene is TRBJ1-2, the V gene TRBV29-1; TRBD1 might be the D (6 bases). Germline V lookup: CDR1 SQVTM, CDR2 ANQGSEA. Between the trimmed V and J ends, which lost 8 bases and 4 bases, there was a span of 17 bases. The length of the CDR3 is 13 residues. The CDR3: CSPRGAPIYGYTF. In DNA form, the CDR3 reads TGCAGCCCTCGGGGGGCCCCAATCTATGGCTACACCTTC.

The chain recombines TRBV18 with TRBJ2-7, with D unclear. Germline loops: CDR1 KGHSH, CDR2 LQKENI. CDR3 size: 14 residues. V lost 3 bases, J lost 2 bases, and 11 bases lay in between. The CDR3 here is CASSPSTLTYEQYF. The CDR3 nucleotides are TGTGCCAGCTCACCGTCTACGCTTACCTACGAGCAGTACTTC.

The rearrangement joins TRBV7-6 to TRBJ1-5; TRBD1 is a possible D gene (5 bases). The CDR3 has 15 amino acids. V dropped 2 bases and J dropped 5 bases, with 13 bases sitting between them. Germline V gene sequence: CDR1 SGHVS, CDR2 FNYEAQ. The CDR3 bases are TGTGCCAGCAGCTTATTTCCAGGGAGCGATCAGCCCCAGCATTTT. Its protein is CASSLFPGSDQPQHF.

The gene calls are TRBV19 and TRBJ2-7; the D gene is possibly TRBD2 (6 bases). The CDR3 contains 14 residues. V was clipped by 5 bases and J by 4 bases, with 15 bases between them. Germline V gene data show CDR1 as LNHDA and CDR2 as SQIVND (reference sequence). The CDR3 reads CASSGMGGPYEQYF. In DNA, the CDR3 is TGTGCCAGTAGTGGGATGGGGGGACCTTACGAGCAGTACTTC.

The genes are TRBV7-2 and TRBJ1-1; the D is unclear. The germline V and J ends were trimmed by 1 base and 1 base, with 7 bases remaining between them. The CDR3 runs 14 residues. Germline V gives CDR1 SGHTA, CDR2 FQGNSA. The CDR3 region has the DNA TGTGCCAGCAGCTTAGGGGCACCGAACACTGAAGCTTTCTTT. Translated: CASSLGAPNTEAFF.

The rearrangement links TRBV21-1 to TRBJ2-4; TRBD2, the D gene given by the table, was not confirmed from the DNA. TRBV21-1 counts as a pseudogene. CDR3 length equals 16 residues. The CDR3: CASSTPGGLAKNIQYF. CDR3 coding DNA: TGTGCCAGCAGCACCCCCGGGGGGCTAGCCAAAAACATTCAGTACTTC.